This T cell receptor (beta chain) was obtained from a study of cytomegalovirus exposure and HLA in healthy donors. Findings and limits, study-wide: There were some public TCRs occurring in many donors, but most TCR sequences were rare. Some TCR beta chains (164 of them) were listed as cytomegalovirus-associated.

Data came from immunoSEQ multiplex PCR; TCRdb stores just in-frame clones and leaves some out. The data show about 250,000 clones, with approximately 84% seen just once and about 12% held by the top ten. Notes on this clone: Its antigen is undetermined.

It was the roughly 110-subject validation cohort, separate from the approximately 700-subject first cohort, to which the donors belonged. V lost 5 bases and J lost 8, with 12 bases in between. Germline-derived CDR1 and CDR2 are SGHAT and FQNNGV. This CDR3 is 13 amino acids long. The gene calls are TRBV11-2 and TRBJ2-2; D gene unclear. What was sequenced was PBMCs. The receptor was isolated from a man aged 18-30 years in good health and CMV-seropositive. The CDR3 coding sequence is TGTGCCAGCAGCGTCGGGCTGATGGGGGAGCTGTTTTTT. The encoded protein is CASSVGLMGELFF. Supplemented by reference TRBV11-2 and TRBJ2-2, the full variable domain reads EAGVAQSPRYKIIEKRQSVAFWCNPISGHATLYWYQQILGQGPKLLIQFQNNGVVDDSQLPKDRFSAERLKGVDSTLKIQPAKLEDSAVYLCASSVGLMGELFFGEGSRLTVL.